These T cell receptor beta chains were read from a single sample in a study of CD8 T cells in Susac syndrome. TCRdb fed the immunoSEQ multiplex PCR reads into MiXCR, producing one record per CDR3 protein. The sample includes some 77,000 distinct CDR3 sequences, 93% of them seen just once. Input material: CD4+ T cells from PBMCs. Receptor source: a human donor with Susac syndrome. Each CDR3 is given without its conserved first and last residue. The order of the fields is D gene, V gene, CDR3 protein. D genes are given only for firm matches.

>TRBD1|TRBV6-5
ASRRQGVTNQPQH
>.|TRBV19
ASSSKVADAFGNTIY
>.|TRBV5-1
ASSLDRGRDEQY
>TRBD1|TRBV20-1
SAYTGVLSYEQY
>.|TRBV12-3/TRBV12-4
ASRSRNHEKLF
>TRBD1|TRBV30
AWRDRDRGTTEAF
>TRBD1|TRBV5-1
ASSSDRGRRETQY
>.|TRBV24-1
ATSDHGMGYSGETQY
>.|TRBV4-3
ASSQALATDTQY
>TRBD1|TRBV28
ASIKSGQGFRQY
>.|TRBV19
ASSIGMGTGELF
>.|TRBV7-8
ASSLATPIPTDTQY
>TRBD1|TRBV30
AWRPGQFHTDTQY
>.|TRBV6-1
ASSRKEDRRHSNQPQH
>TRBD1|TRBV7-2
ASSAGTGVSETQY
>.|TRBV28
ASRRTGKGYYGYT
>TRBD1|TRBV5-1
ASSSRQGATNSPLH
>TRBD1|TRBV11-2
ASSPPPSTGRPNEQY
>.|TRBV6-5
ASSYSQPRTASNQPQH
>.|TRBV7-3
ASSPQGRTDTDTQY
>.|TRBV28
ASTVSSGSQAF
>.|TRBV28
ASSRDREKLF
>.|TRBV7-6
ASSHRPGELF
>.|TRBV6-9
ASSPGEGCNQPQH
>TRBD1|TRBV4-1
ASSHILRTGTNEQY
>.|TRBV5-1
ASSLSSHISGANVLT